This TCR beta chain was retrieved from a study of cytomegalovirus exposure and HLA in healthy donors (dated by TCRdb to 2016 to 2017). About the study as a whole: An earlier analysis of under 600 of the donors reported roughly 270 Gb of sequence data and 100 million to 140 million unique TCR beta sequences from some 180 million T cells. Roughly 290 gigabases of sequencing data and approximately 91 million unique TCR sequences made up an early release that covered fewer than 650 HLA-typed donors. Of the 300 to 500 genotyped donors, over 80% were placed in the genetic ancestry cluster associated with self-reported Caucasian donors. The study was designed to test whether signatures of past pathogen exposure could be identified by cataloging public T cell receptors. Using immunosequencing, the study profiled T cell repertoires from around 680 subjects and related those repertoires to cytomegalovirus serostatus. A separate validation cohort of over 95 different subjects was used in addition to the roughly 670-subject first cohort. High-throughput TCR immunosequencing, statistical association of individual TCRs with disease status, and machine learning were combined to predict cytomegalovirus infection status. To study patterns of TCR occurrence, a later analysis re-analyzed previously published TCR beta repertoires from around 670 donors and added high-resolution HLA genotyping. Rather than using new phenotypic data, the later analysis identified candidate immune exposures from TCR beta sequences and from how often those sequences occurred across donors. To decide whether each TCR beta V gene segment behaved as functional or pseudogenic, an earlier analysis of fewer than 750 of the donors relied on high-throughput TCR beta sequencing. Donor age, sex, ethnicity and CMV serostatus were compiled alongside the repertoire data. A later genetic analysis took genome-wide SNP genotypes for about three fifths of the 666 donors and used that subset as a discovery cohort. Every discovery cohort repertoire had been produced on one sequencing platform. HLA typing covered class I and class II loci at four-digit resolution. The number of typed donors differed by locus: about 620-630 for A, B, C, DRB1 and DQB1; roughly 510 for DQA1; some 610 for DPA1; and 400 to 480 for DPB1. Five DR-DQ haplotypes were handled as single units for association and clustering, since linkage in the cohort was strong. Among roughly 370 genotyped donors of the cohort, an average of approximately 240,000 unique TCR beta nucleotide sequences were sequenced per donor, 15% to 20% of them non-productive.

Library preparation used the immunoSEQ multiplex PCR assay. For the multiplex PCR, a mixture combining 60 forward primers for TCR Vbeta segments and 13 reverse primers for TCR Jbeta segments was used. The CDR3 region of rearranged TCR beta genes was amplified from genomic DNA by a multiplex PCR assay. On the Illumina HiSeq System, the amplified TCR beta libraries were sequenced as 87-base-pair reads. Concerning the study's data processing: A later analysis counted about 82 million unique TCR beta chains across the 640 or so repertoires, and approximately 11 million of these chains were shared by at least two donors. Raw reads were error-corrected and collapsed into unique sequences with a nearest-neighbor algorithm that merged closely related sequences to remove PCR and sequencing errors. Alignment of CDR3 sequences to IMGT reference sequences was used to assign V, D and J gene segments. For a sequence to be retained, a match of at least six nucleotides was required to both a V gene segment and a J gene segment. Rearrangements were called productive when the CDR3 lacked stop codons and stayed in frame with V and J; all others were non-productive. Following IMGT convention, CDR3 was defined as the stretch from the second conserved V-encoded cysteine to the conserved J-encoded phenylalanine. The earlier analysis of around 640 of the donors excluded sequences that lacked an unambiguous match to a single V gene segment. An earlier analysis of a few hundred of the donors classified V segments as functional when productive rearrangements were above 56.7% and as segregating when the standard deviation between donors was above 5%. A statistical classification framework was built for diagnosing cytomegalovirus status from the catalog of TCR beta chain sequences. V and J gene assignment, in a later analysis, came from comparing TCR nucleotide sequences with IMGT/GENE-DB human TR gene sequences. A later analysis assigned CDR3 sequences and most-parsimonious VDJ recombination scenarios with the TCRdist pipeline. In a later analysis, each TCR beta chain was defined by its CDR3 amino acid sequence together with its V-gene family, and reads without a unique V-gene family were excluded. To address suspected cross-contamination and a sequencing artifact, a later analysis removed around 590 highly shared, low-generation-probability nucleotide sequences. In a later analysis, a clonal expansion index for each public chain was calculated from normalized within-repertoire ranks of inferred template counts. In a later analysis, generation probabilities were computed with a VDJ recombination model fitted to out-of-frame rearrangements, and the resulting probabilities were checked against IGoR. In a later analysis, TCR-TCR, TCR-HLA and TCR-CMV co-occurrence was scored with hypergeometric tests, and a repertoire-size bias correction was applied to TCR pairs. In a later analysis, false discovery rates were estimated by permuting HLA or CMV assignments 20 times. In a later analysis, co-occurring TCRs were grouped using DBSCAN, with TCRdist sequence similarity added in when clustering inside HLA-allele-positive subsets. Co-occurrence clustering excluded repertoires with fewer than 30,000 or more than 120,000 public chains, plus five with anomalous nucleotide sharing. Not all clones reach the TCRdb copy of this immuneACCESS table, which keeps in-frame sequences only. Checked studies attribute under half of the gap to unresolved V genes and leave the rest unexplained. D and trimming come from the DNA, and the V and J calls and clone size come from that table. Here the sample has 150,000 to 170,000 clones; approximately 80% occur a single time. The ten biggest clones cover 5.5% to 6.5% of the sample.

The cohort consisted of 670 or so healthy bone marrow donors. At the time of sampling, all cohort members were nominally healthy, though unrecorded immune exposures were likely present. The donor was CMV seropositive and was included in the group of approximately 310 seropositive cohort members. A peripheral blood sample was provided by each donor, and peripheral blood mononuclear cells were used for TCR beta sequencing. Genomic DNA was extracted from the blood cell samples with the Qiagen DNeasy Blood Extraction Kit. To note about this clone: The specificity of this receptor is unknown. One base away there is no much larger clone; base qualities are not given.

Study-level results and caveats: Several of the top co-occurrence clusters appeared to be linked to parvovirus B19, influenza, CMV and Epstein-Barr virus, according to a later analysis. In vitro tests confirmed that a few of the cytomegalovirus-associated TCR beta chains recognize cytomegalovirus antigens. An association between a missense DCLRE1C variant and V-gene and J-gene trimming of TCR beta chains was found in a later genetic analysis and replicated in an independent cohort. Correlated functional status among segregating V segments might be attributable to linkage disequilibrium, but an unknown experimental factor could not be ruled out. A later analysis found that HLA-associated TCR beta chains were more clonally expanded and had lower generation probabilities than equally common non-associated chains. Immune exposure information for the cohort was limited to CMV serostatus. Because HLA typing was missing for some donors at each locus, association tests included only the typed subset. The sequencing pipeline was judged likely to have produced a cluster of highly shared sequence variants as a technical artifact. Roughly uniform sequencing depth across donors was assumed in presence/absence analyses, although this assumption may not hold. In the study, 150 to 200 TCR beta chains were listed as associated with cytomegalovirus. In this cohort, only TCR beta chains were sequenced, and detectable features were limited by the absence of alpha or paired-chain data. Because counts were too low, some 17 rarely observed V segments, including chromosome 9 orphons, were left out of the earlier analysis of 587 of the donors. A further reported finding was that TCR beta sequences accurately predicted the HLA-A and HLA-B alleles for most subjects in the first cohort. In an earlier analysis of 587 of the donors, most TCR beta V segments appeared in productive rearrangements about 90% or about 30% of the time, broadly matching IMGT annotations. The authors suggested that the approach could potentially be extended to other disease states and immunological phenotypes. Across donors, most TCR sequences were observed very rarely, whereas some public TCRs were present in many individuals. A later analysis found that TCR association rates varied across HLA loci, with DRB1 alleles showing the most associated TCRs and HLA-C alleles the fewest. In a later analysis, most CMV-associated TCR beta chains were found to appear HLA-restricted, with HLA associations seemingly driven largely by CMV exposure. Strong co-occurrence of HLA alleles, especially DR and DQ, made assigning TCR associations to individual alleles difficult. In both the original and validation cohorts, the classifier was reported to diagnose cytomegalovirus status with high specificity and sensitivity. Specific HLA alleles were associated with roughly 16,000 TCR beta sequences at a false discovery rate of 0.05 in a later analysis. In a later genetic analysis, fewer N-insertions in productive TCRs were reported among donors in an Asian-associated ancestry cluster than the approximately 670-donor mean.

The specimen sequenced was PBMCs. The sequence derives from a woman aged 40 to 49 in good health and CMV-seropositive.

CDR3 loop: CATSRDLEGYEQYF. Here is the DNA: TGTGCCACCAGCAGAGATTTAGAGGGCTACGAGCAGTACTTC. The sequence joins TRBV15 to TRBJ2-7; TRBD2 is a possible D gene, resting on 5 matching bases. Taken from the germline V gene (reference sequence), the CDR1 and CDR2 loops are LNHNV and YYDKDF. The CDR3 has 14 amino acids, counting the end cysteine and phenylalanine. Only the CDR3 DNA is retained, 42 bases long and in frame from the first base. V is pared back by 0 bases and J by 3 bases, with 9 bases lying between the germline termini.